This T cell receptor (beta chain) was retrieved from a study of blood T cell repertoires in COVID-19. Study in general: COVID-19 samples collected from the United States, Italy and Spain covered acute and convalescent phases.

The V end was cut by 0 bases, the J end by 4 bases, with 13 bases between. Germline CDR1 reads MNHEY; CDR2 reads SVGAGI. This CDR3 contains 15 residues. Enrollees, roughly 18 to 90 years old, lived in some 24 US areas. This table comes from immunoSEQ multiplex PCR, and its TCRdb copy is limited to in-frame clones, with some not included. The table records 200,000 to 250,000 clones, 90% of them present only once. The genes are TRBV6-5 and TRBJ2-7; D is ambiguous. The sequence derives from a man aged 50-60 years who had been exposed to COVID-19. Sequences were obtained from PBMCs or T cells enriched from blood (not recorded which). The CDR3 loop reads CASSYSIARDYEQYF. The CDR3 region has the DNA TGTGCCAGCAGTTACTCGATCGCCCGAGATTACGAGCAGTACTTC.